This T cell receptor beta chain appears in the sequencing data of a study of identical twins listed by TCRdb under 2016. Regarding the complete study: TCR alpha and beta repertoires from monozygotic twins, unrelated adults of various ages and cord blood were deep-sequenced to test whether fetal clonotypes persist. Replicate twin experiments were performed at different times using different library preparation protocols to rule out contamination.

What the research found in general, with its limitations: Fewer insertions were carried by abundant cord blood beta clonotypes, a similar but weaker trend appeared in young adult naive repertoires, and no such trend appeared in memory repertoires. Excess twin sharing in beta out-of-frame sequences was weaker because fewer shared sequences lowered the signal-to-noise ratio. Because the same donors could not be followed over many years, conclusions were based on cross-sectional statistical analysis. Invariant T cells such as MAIT and iNKT could partly confound zero-insertion analyses, though diverse VJ usage argued against this for most clonotypes. Out-of-frame TCR alpha sharing in monozygotic twins was systematically underestimated by recombination models, whereas sharing between unrelated individuals was in agreement with the recombination models. Compared with coincidental sharing between unrelated individuals, an excess of low generation-probability sequences was observed among out-of-frame TCR alpha sequences shared between twins.

Libraries were built with 5' RACE. Instrument on record: Illumina HiSeq 2000. A universal primer binding site was introduced by template switching, and a unique molecular identifier was present in the final cDNA, enabling accurate counting of TCR cDNA molecules. Specific primers in the conserved constant-segment region were used to synthesize first-strand cDNA for TCR alpha and beta chains. To control for contamination, each cDNA library was double barcoded with a SMART-Mk sample barcode plus Illumina barcodes. TruSeq adapter sequences, together with Illumina sample barcodes, were added in two successive PCR steps. The Illumina HiSeq platform was used with custom primers to sequence TCR alpha and beta cDNA libraries. The study's processing was this. Unique molecular identifiers were extracted from raw reads with MiGEC, and CDR3 positions were determined with MiXCR. Recombination models were inferred per individual with the repgenHMM and IGoR tools using an EM algorithm. Shared clonotypes were analyzed with the tcR package in R, and sharing was normalized by the product of cloneset sizes. To study raw recombination without the effects of thymic and clonal selection, out-of-frame nonproductive sequences were analyzed. TCRdb took the public reads, trimmed them with fastp at Q25, ran MiXCR for clone calling and kept in-frame beta chains. Each entry is one CDR3 protein sequence, shown with its most common DNA and genes. TCRdb assigned the V and J calls; the authors' analysis was not used. The sample table holds hundreds of thousands of distinct CDR3 sequences, of which approximately 6% were seen once. 1.5% to 2% of the sample rests with the top ten.

Every donor was a healthy Caucasian. The study also sequenced three unrelated non-twin adults: a male aged 18 to 29, a male aged 50 to 59 and a female aged 50 to 59. Miltenyi CD45RO+ enrichment and human naive T-cell isolation kits were used to isolate memory (CD45RO+) and naive T cells from PBMC. This clonotype was recorded many times. It has no known antigen specificity. Base qualities are missing; no much larger clone stands one base away. The specimen was naive T cells sorted from blood. The cell subset or site label, read with the paper, signifies: cells isolated with a human naive T-cell isolation kit. The clonotype was recovered from a man aged 18-30 years in good health.

The CDR3 protein is CSVDLYGYTF. The base sequence is TGCAGCGTTGATTTATATGGCTACACCTTC. The chain is assembled from TRBV29-1 and TRBJ1-2, with the D gene call left open. Trimming costs V 3 bases and J 5 bases, and their ends lie 4 bases apart. As encoded in the germline V gene, CDR1 is SQVTM while CDR2 is ANQGSEA. Including cysteine and phenylalanine, the CDR3 has 10 amino acids. This entry keeps only the CDR3 DNA: 30 bases, framed from base 1. Where the CDR3 stops, the reference TRBV29-1 and TRBJ1-2 genes take over; the full variable domain is SAVISQKPSRDICQRGTSLTIQCQVDSQVTMMFWYRQQPGQSLTLIATANQGSEATYESGFVIDKFPISRPNLTFSTLTVSNMSPEDSSIYLCSVDLYGYTFGSGTRLTVV.